One sample yielded the 5 T cell receptor beta chains listed below, sequenced in a study of blood T cell repertoires in COVID-19. Assay used: immunoSEQ multiplex PCR; TCRdb lists only in-frame clones, some missing. The sample includes over 50,000 clones, about 85% seen only once; the top ten take 10%. The sample consisted of peripheral blood. The receptors were sampled from a human donor in a cohort sampled during active COVID-19.

The CDR3, as DNA: TGTGCCACCAGTCCGGGTAGCTCCTACGAGCAGTACTTC. Residues: CATSPGSSYEQYF. The chain has TRBV15 and TRBJ2-7; D is unclear. V was trimmed by 6 bases and J by 0 bases, leaving 9 bases between them. There are 13 residues in the CDR3. CDR1 and CDR2 from the germline V gene are LNHNV and YYDKDF (reference sequence).

This chain links TRBV6-5 with TRBJ2-1; TRBD2 matches 13 bases. The CDR3 covers 15 residues. The ends lost 8 bases at V and 1 base at J; junction bases unmatched: 2. The germline CDR1 and CDR2 sequences are MNHEY and SVGAGI. The CDR3 reads CASGTSGTSYNEQFF. In DNA, the CDR3 is TGTGCCAGCGGGACTAGCGGGACATCCTACAATGAGCAGTTCTTC.

This chain links TRBV5-1 with TRBJ2-3; 7 nucleotides agree with TRBD1. The CDR3 has 14 residues. The germline V gene has CDR1 SGHRS and CDR2 YFSETQ. The V segment lost 6 bases and the J segment 3 bases; nucleotides outside the gene matches: 7. The chain's CDR3 is CASTPTGPTDTQYF. Written as DNA, the CDR3 is TGCGCCAGCACTCCGACAGGGCCGACAGATACGCAGTATTTT.

The chain uses TRBV3-1 (or the pseudogene TRBV3-2) and TRBJ2-2, with D unresolved. V lost 3 bases, J lost 0 bases, and 8 bases lay in between. The CDR3 consists of 15 residues. Germline CDR1 is LGHDT and CDR2 is YNNKEL (reference sequence). CDR3 in DNA: TGTGCCAGCAGCCAGGGCAGCACGAACACCGGGGAGCTGTTTTTT. Residues: CASSQGSTNTGELFF.

The chain links TRBV13 to TRBJ2-1; 11 positions agree with TRBD2. Germline loops: CDR1 PRHDT, CDR2 FYEKMQ (reference sequence). The V gene end was trimmed by 2 bases and the J gene end by 10 bases; junction bases not matched to a gene: 7. The CDR3 consists of 15 residues. The CDR3 is CASSLNLAGGSEQFF. The DNA of the CDR3 is TGTGCCAGCAGCTTAAACCTAGCGGGAGGCAGCGAGCAGTTCTTC.